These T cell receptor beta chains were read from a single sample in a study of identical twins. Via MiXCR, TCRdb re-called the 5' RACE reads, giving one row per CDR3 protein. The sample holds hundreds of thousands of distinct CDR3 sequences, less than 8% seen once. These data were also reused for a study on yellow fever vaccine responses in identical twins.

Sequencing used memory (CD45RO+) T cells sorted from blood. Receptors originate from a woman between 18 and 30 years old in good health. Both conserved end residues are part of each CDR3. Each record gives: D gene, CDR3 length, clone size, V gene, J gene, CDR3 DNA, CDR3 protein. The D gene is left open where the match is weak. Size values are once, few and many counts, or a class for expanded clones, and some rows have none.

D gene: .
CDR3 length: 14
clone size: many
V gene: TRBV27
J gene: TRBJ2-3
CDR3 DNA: TGTGCCAGCATTTTAACCCCCGCGGGCGATACGCAGTATTTT
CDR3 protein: CASILTPAGDTQYF

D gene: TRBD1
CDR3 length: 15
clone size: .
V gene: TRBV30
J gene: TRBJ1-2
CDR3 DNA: TGTGCCTGGAGTACCGGGACAGGGGGCGGATATGGCTACACCTTC
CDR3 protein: CAWSTGTGGGYGYTF

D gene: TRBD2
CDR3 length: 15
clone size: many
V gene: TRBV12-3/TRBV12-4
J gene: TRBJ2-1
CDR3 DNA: TGTGCCAGCAGTCCCACTAGCGGGGGCCACAATGAGCAGTTCTTC
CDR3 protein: CASSPTSGGHNEQFF

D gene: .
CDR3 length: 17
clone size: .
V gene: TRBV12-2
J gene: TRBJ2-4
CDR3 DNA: TGTGCCATGGGCCGCGGGACTAGCGGGATCCAGAAGAACATTCAGTACTTC
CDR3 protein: CAMGRGTSGIQKNIQYF

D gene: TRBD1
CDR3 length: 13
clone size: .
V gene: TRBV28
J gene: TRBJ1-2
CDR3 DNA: TGTGCCAGCAGTTCGATACAGGGGTGGGGCTACACCTTC
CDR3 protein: CASSSIQGWGYTF

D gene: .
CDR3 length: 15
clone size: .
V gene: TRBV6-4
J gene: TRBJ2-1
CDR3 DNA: TGTGCCAGCAGTGATGACAGTACAGGAATGATCGAGCAGTTCTTC
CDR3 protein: CASSDDSTGMIEQFF

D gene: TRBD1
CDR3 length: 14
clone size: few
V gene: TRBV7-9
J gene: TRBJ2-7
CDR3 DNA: TGTGCCAGCAGCTTTGGGACAGTCTCCTACGAGCAGTACTTC
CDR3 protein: CASSFGTVSYEQYF

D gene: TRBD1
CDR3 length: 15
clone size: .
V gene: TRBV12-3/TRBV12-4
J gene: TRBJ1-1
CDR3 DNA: TGTGCCAGCAGACCCGGGACAGGGTGGGAAACTGAAGCTTTCTTT
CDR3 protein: CASRPGTGWETEAFF

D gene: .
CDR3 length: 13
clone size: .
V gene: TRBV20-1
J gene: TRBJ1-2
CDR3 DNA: TGCAGTGCTAGTTTCTTTTCCCCGGATGGCTACACCTTC
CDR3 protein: CSASFFSPDGYTF

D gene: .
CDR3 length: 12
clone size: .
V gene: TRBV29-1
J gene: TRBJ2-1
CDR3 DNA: TGCAGCGTTGATAAGGGGGGGGACGGGCAGTTCTTC
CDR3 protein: CSVDKGGDGQFF

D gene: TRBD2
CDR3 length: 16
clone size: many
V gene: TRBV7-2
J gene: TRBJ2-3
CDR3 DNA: TGTGCCAGCAGCTTAGTCAGCGGGAGGGCCCGAGATACGCAGTATTTT
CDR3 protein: CASSLVSGRARDTQYF

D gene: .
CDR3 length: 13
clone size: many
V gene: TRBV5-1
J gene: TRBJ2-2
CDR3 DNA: TGCGCCAGCAGCTTGGGTCACACCGGGGAGCTGTTTTTT
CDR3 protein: CASSLGHTGELFF

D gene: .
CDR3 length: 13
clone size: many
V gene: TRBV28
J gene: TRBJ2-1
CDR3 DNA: TGTGCCAGCAGTTTAGAGTCTCTGGACAAGCGATTCTTC
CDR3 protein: CASSLESLDKRFF

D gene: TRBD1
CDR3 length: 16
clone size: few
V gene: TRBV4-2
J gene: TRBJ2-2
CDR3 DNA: TGTGCCAGCAGCCAAGCAGGGACAGCGAACACCGGGGAGCTGTTTTTT
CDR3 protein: CASSQAGTANTGELFF

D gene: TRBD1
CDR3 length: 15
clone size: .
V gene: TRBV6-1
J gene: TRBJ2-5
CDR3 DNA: TGTGCCAGCAGAGGGACAGGGCTTGACCAAGAGACCCAGTACTTC
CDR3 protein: CASRGTGLDQETQYF

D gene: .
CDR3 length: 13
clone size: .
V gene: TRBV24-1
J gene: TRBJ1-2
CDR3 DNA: TGTGCCACCAGTGATGATCTAGGCTATGGCTACACCTTC
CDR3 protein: CATSDDLGYGYTF

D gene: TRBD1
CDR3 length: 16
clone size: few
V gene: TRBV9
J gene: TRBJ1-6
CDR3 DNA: TGTGCCAGCAGTGCGGGGGGGGGACAGGGTGACTCACCCCTCCACTTT
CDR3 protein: CASSAGGGQGDSPLHF

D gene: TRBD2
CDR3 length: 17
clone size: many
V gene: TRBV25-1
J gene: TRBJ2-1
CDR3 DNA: TGTGCCAGCAGTGAGGAACGGACTAGCGGGAGGGCCGATGAGCAGTTCTTC
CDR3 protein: CASSEERTSGRADEQFF

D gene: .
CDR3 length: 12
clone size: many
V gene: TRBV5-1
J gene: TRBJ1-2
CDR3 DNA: TGCGCCAGCAGCGACACTAACTATGGCTACACCTTC
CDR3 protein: CASSDTNYGYTF

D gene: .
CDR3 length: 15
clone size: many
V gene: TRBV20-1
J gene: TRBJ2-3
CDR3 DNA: TGCAGTGCTAGCCGATATAAGGGGGTCACAGATACGCAGTATTTT
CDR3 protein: CSASRYKGVTDTQYF

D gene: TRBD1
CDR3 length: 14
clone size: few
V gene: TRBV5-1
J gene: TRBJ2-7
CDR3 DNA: TGCGCCAGCAGCGAAACAGGGGATTCCTACGAGCAGTACTTC
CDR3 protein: CASSETGDSYEQYF

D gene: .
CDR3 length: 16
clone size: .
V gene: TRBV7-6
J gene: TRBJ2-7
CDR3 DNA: TGTGCCAGCAGCTCGCAATCGGGACTCACCTCCTACGAGCAGTACTTC
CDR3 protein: CASSSQSGLTSYEQYF

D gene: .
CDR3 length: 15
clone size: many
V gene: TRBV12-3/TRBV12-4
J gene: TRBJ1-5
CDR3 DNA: TGTGCCAGCAGTTTAGAAGCCAGTGGCAATCAGCCCCAGCATTTT
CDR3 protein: CASSLEASGNQPQHF

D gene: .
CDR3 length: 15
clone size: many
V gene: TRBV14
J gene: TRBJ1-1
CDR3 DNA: TGTGCCAGCAGCCTATTTGGCCCACAGAACACTGAAGCTTTCTTT
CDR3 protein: CASSLFGPQNTEAFF

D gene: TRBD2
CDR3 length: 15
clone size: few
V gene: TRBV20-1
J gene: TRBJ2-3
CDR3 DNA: TGCAGTGCCAAGTTTCTAGCGGGGATCCCAGATACGCAGTATTTT
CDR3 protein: CSAKFLAGIPDTQYF

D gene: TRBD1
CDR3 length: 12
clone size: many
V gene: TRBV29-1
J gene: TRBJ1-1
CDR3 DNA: TGCAGCGGGCGGACAGGGAACACTGAAGCTTTCTTT
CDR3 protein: CSGRTGNTEAFF

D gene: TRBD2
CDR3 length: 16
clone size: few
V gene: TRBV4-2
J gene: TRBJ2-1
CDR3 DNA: TGTGCCAGCAGCCAAGAGGCTAGCGGGAGTGGAAATGAGCAGTTCTTC
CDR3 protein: CASSQEASGSGNEQFF

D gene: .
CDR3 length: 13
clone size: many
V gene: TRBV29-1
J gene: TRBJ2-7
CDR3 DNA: TGCAGCGTCCGGGTCGGGCCCTCCTACGAGCAGTACTTC
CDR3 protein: CSVRVGPSYEQYF

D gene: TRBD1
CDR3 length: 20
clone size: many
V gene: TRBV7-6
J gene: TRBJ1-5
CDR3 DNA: TGTGCCAGCAGCTTAACCCCCACGATCGAAGGGGGCGCCGGCAATCAGCCCCAGCATTTT
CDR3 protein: CASSLTPTIEGGAGNQPQHF

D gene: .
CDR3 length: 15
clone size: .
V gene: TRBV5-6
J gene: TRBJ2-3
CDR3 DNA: TGTGCCAGCAGCGGAAGCGGACAGAGCACAGATACGCAGTATTTT
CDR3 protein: CASSGSGQSTDTQYF

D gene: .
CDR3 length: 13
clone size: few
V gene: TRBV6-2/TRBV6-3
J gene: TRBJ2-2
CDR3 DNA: TGTGCCAGCAGTTACGGGCCCACCGGGGAGCTGTTTTTT
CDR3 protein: CASSYGPTGELFF

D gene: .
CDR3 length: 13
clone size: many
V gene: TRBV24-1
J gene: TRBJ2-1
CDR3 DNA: TGTGCCACCAGTGTTCCCCCGACCGGTGAGCAGTTCTTC
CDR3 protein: CATSVPPTGEQFF

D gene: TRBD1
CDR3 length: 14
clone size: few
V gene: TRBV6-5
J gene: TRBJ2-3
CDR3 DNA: TGTGCCAGCATTTCGGGACAGCACACAGATACGCAGTATTTT
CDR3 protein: CASISGQHTDTQYF

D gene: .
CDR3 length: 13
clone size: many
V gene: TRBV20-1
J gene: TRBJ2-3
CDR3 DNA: TGCAGTGCTAGAGCCGGGTACACAGATACGCAGTATTTT
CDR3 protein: CSARAGYTDTQYF

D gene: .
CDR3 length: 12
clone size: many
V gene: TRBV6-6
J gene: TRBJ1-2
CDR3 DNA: TGTGCCAGCAGTTACGATGGGAGCGGCTACACCTTC
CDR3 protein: CASSYDGSGYTF

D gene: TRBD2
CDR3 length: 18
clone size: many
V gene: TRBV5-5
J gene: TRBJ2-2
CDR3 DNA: TGTGCCAGCAGCTTCCGGACTAGCGGGAGGGATGGAACCGGGGAGCTGTTTTTT
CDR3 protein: CASSFRTSGRDGTGELFF

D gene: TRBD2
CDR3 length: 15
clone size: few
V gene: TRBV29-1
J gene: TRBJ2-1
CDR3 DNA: TGCAGCGTTTACTCTACTAGCGGACAATACAATGAGCAGTTCTTC
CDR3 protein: CSVYSTSGQYNEQFF

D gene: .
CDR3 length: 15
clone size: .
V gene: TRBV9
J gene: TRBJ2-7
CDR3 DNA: TGTGCCAGCAGCGCAAGAACAGGGCGCAACTACGAGCAGTACTTC
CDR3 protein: CASSARTGRNYEQYF

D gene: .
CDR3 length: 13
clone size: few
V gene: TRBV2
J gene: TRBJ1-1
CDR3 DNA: TGTGCCAGCAGCCCCTCATCACGCAGGGAAGCTTTCTTT
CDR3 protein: CASSPSSRREAFF

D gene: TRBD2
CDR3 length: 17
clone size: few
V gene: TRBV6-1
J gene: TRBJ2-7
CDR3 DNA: TGTGCCAGCCAGCGGAGACTAGCGGGATCGGGGGGCTACGAGCAGTACTTC
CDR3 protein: CASQRRLAGSGGYEQYF

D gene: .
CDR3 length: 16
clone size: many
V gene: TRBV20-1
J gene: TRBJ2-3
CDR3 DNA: TGCAGTGCGAAGGGGAATCTGGGGCTTAACACAGATACGCAGTATTTT
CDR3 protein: CSAKGNLGLNTDTQYF

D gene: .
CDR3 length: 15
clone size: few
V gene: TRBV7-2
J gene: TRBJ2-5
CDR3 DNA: TGTGCCAGCAGACAAGGGGCCAATATCCAAGAGACCCAGTACTTC
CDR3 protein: CASRQGANIQETQYF

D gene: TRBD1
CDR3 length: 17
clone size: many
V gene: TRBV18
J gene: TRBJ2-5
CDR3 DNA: TGTGCCAGCTCACCATACGTACCGAACAGGGGTCCAGGGACCCAGTACTTC
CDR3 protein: CASSPYVPNRGPGTQYF

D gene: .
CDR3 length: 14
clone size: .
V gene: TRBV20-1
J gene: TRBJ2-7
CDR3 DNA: TGCAGTGCTAGAGACTGGACCTCGGCGAACGAGCAGTACTTC
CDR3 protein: CSARDWTSANEQYF

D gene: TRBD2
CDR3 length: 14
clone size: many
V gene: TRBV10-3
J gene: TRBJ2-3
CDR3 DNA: TGTGCCACTCAAGCGGGAGAAGGCACAGATACGCAGTATTTT
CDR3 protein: CATQAGEGTDTQYF

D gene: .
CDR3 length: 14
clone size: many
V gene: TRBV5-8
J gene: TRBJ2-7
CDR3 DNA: TGTGCCAGCAGCTTGGGGGTTCAAACCTACGAGCAGTACTTC
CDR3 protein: CASSLGVQTYEQYF